These 20 T cell receptor beta chains were sequenced from one sample in a study of blood T cell repertoires in COVID-19. Sequencing used immunoSEQ multiplex PCR; TCRdb keeps in-frame clones, though not all of them. The repertoire holds roughly 300,000 clones, approximately 92% seen once, with about a fifth in the top ten. The specimen sequenced was PBMCs or T cells enriched from blood (not recorded which). The receptors come from a woman between 25 and 40 years old who had recovered from COVID-19.

This chain joins TRBV9 and TRBJ1-1; maybe TRBD1 (5 bases). CDR3 length: 14 amino acids. Trimming pared 4 bases from V and 4 bases from J, leaving 14 bases between. Per germline, CDR1 SGDLS and CDR2 YYNGEE. The CDR3 is CASSPPGGFTEAFF. The CDR3 nucleotides are TGTGCCAGCAGCCCCCCGGGGGGTTTCACTGAAGCTTTCTTT. Filled out from reference TRBV9 and TRBJ1-1, the complete variable domain reads DSGVTQTPKHLITATGQRVTLRCSPRSGDLSVYWYQQSLDQGLQFLIQYYNGEERAKGNILERFSAQQFPDLHSELNLSSLELGDSALYFCASSPPGGFTEAFFGQGTRLTVV.

The chain employs TRBV11-3 and TRBJ2-7, with a tentative D call TRBD1 (5 bases). Trimming took off 5 bases at V and 6 bases at J, with 11 bases between the two ends. This CDR3 has 12 residues. Germline V gives CDR1 SGHNT, CDR2 YENEEA. The CDR3 sequence is CASSGAVGEQYF. The CDR3 bases are TGTGCCAGCAGCGGGGCTGTGGGCGAGCAGTACTTC.

The V call is TRBV10-3, the J call TRBJ2-5; 9 nucleotides agree with TRBD1. CDR1 is ENHRY and CDR2 is SYGVKD in the germline V gene. The CDR3 sequence is 13 residues long. V was clipped by 6 bases and J by 5 bases; unmatched bases: 4. The CDR3: CAIRGTGRETQYF. In DNA, the CDR3 is TGTGCCATCAGGGGGACAGGGCGGGAGACCCAGTACTTC.

The rearrangement joins TRBV11-1 to TRBJ2-3; D gene uncertain. CDR3 length equals 14 residues. V lost 5 bases and J 1 base, leaving 10 bases between the germline ends. Germline values: CDR1 SGHAT, CDR2 FQDESV (reference sequence). The CDR3 is CASSSKARTDTQYF. CDR3 DNA: TGTGCCAGCAGCAGCAAAGCCCGCACAGATACGCAGTATTTT. Variable domain in full (rest from reference TRBV11-1 and TRBJ2-3): EAEVAQSPRYKITEKSQAVAFWCDPISGHATLYWYRQILGQGPELLVQFQDESVVDDSQLPKDRFSAERLKGVDSTLKIQPAELGDSAMYLCASSSKARTDTQYFGPGTRLTVL.

The rearrangement links TRBV23-1 to TRBJ2-2, with TRBD2 matching 10 bases. TRBV23-1 is sorted into the ORF group, with uncertain function. V lost 0 bases to trimming and J lost 5 bases; unmatched junction nucleotides: 6. The CDR3 is 17 residues long. DNA for the CDR3: TGCGCCAGCAGTCAATCGGCGGCTAGCGGGAGAACCGGGGAGCTGTTTTTT. It specifies CASSQSAASGRTGELFF.

The V call is TRBV7-9, the J call TRBJ1-1, with D maybe TRBD1 (5 bases). Trimming removed 2 bases at V and 6 bases at J, with 10 bases between. CDR3 size: 13 residues. The germline gives CDR1 SEHNR, CDR2 FQNEAQ (reference sequence). This CDR3 reads CASSLQGGSEAFF. CDR3 coding DNA: TGTGCCAGCAGCTTACAGGGTGGTTCTGAAGCTTTCTTT. The full variable domain, its missing parts supplied by reference TRBV7-9 and TRBJ1-1, is DTGVSQNPRHKITKRGQNVTFRCDPISEHNRLYWYRQTLGQGPEFLTYFQNEAQLEKSRLLSDRFSAERPKGSFSTLEIQRTEQGDSAMYLCASSLQGGSEAFFGQGTRLTVV.

This chain links TRBV18 with TRBJ1-1; no clear D. Germline V gives CDR1 KGHSH, CDR2 LQKENI. The CDR3 runs 14 residues. V was trimmed by 2 bases and J by 4 bases, leaving 11 bases between them. The chain's CDR3 is CASSPKVSGTEAFF. The CDR3, as DNA: TGTGCCAGCTCACCAAAGGTCAGCGGCACTGAAGCTTTCTTT.

The chain combines TRBV5-5 with TRBJ1-2; no clear D. V shed 0 bases and J shed 5 bases, with 11 bases lying between them. The CDR3 contains 14 residues. Germline V gives CDR1 SGHKS, CDR2 YYEKEE (reference sequence). This CDR3 reads CASSLEGSGYGYTF. CDR3 sequence (DNA): TGTGCCAGCAGCTTGGAAGGATCGGGTTATGGCTACACCTTC.

The chain employs TRBV28 and TRBJ1-3; a possible D gene is TRBD1 (5 bases). The CDR3 has 14 amino acids. Germline loops: CDR1 MDHEN, CDR2 SYDVKM. Trimming removed 7 bases at V and 0 bases at J, with 10 bases between. The CDR3: CASTLDSSGNTIYF. The CDR3 bases are TGTGCCAGCACCTTAGACAGCTCTGGAAACACCATATATTTT.

The chain combines TRBV6-5 with TRBJ2-7; TRBD2 aligns across 7 bases. Per the germline V gene, CDR1 is MNHEY and CDR2 is SVGAGI. The V segment lost 6 bases and the J segment 4 bases; nucleotides outside the gene matches: 12. The CDR3 contains 15 residues. The DNA of the CDR3 is TGTGCCAGCAGAGCGTCGCGGGGGAATGGGTACGAGCAGTACTTC. This translates into CASRASRGNGYEQYF.

The chain uses TRBV30 and TRBJ1-3; a possible D gene is TRBD1 (5 bases). Germline V gene lookup returns CDR1 GTSNPN and CDR2 SVGIG (reference sequence). V was trimmed by 5 bases and J by 0 bases, leaving 8 bases between them. The CDR3 contains 13 residues. CDR3 coding DNA: TGTGCCTGGGGACAAAACTCTGGAAACACCATATATTTT. Encoded protein: CAWGQNSGNTIYF.

This rearrangement joins TRBV2 to TRBJ2-1; TRBD1 matches at 8 bases. J lost 6 bases, V lost 4 bases, and 2 bases had no gene match. The CDR3 length is 13 residues. CDR1 is SNHLY and CDR2 is FYNNEI in the germline V gene. The CDR3 here is CASSARGLNEQFF. Here the CDR3 DNA reads TGTGCCAGCAGTGCCAGGGGGCTCAATGAGCAGTTCTTC.

This rearrangement joins TRBV7-3 to TRBJ2-6; D ambiguous. This CDR3 has 14 amino acids. V shed 5 bases and J shed 0 bases, with 5 bases lying between them. In germline, CDR1 is SGHTA, CDR2 FQGTGA. CDR3 in amino acids: CASSINSGANVLTF. The CDR3 coding sequence is TGTGCCAGCAGCATTAACTCTGGGGCCAACGTCCTGACTTTC.

The rearrangement links TRBV3-1 (or the pseudogene TRBV3-2) to TRBJ1-1; D call uncertain. This CDR3 contains 12 residues. V was clipped by 2 bases and J by 7 bases, with 8 bases between them. CDR1 is LGHDT and CDR2 is YNNKEL in the germline V gene (reference sequence). CDR3 bases: TGTGCCAGCAGCCAACCGCCGGGTGAAGCTTTCTTT. It codes for CASSQPPGEAFF.

CDR3 sequence reads: CSVAQGVGEQYF. CDR3 nucleotides: TGCAGCGTTGCACAGGGGGTAGGCGAGCAGTACTTC. The chain joins TRBV29-1 to TRBJ2-7; 8 positions agree with TRBD1. The CDR3 covers 12 residues. Germline V gene lookup returns CDR1 SQVTM and CDR2 ANQGSEA. J lost 6 bases, V lost 4 bases, and 5 bases had no gene match.

The chain combines TRBV10-1 with TRBJ1-6; 10 nucleotides agree with TRBD1. V shed 8 bases, J shed 7 bases, and the junction held 2 bases outside the gene matches. The CDR3 totals 13 residues. The germline gives CDR1 WNHNN, CDR2 SYGVQD (reference sequence). The CDR3 nucleotides are TGCGCCAGCTTGACAGGGGGCAATTCACCCCTCCACTTT. Translating it yields CASLTGGNSPLHF.

This clone was detected only once. The chain has TRBV6-2 or TRBV6-3 and TRBJ2-1, with a possible D match to TRBD2 (5 bases). The germline V and J ends were trimmed by 2 bases and 10 bases, with 15 bases remaining between them. This CDR3 is 14 amino acids long. CDR1 and CDR2 (germline): MNHEY, SVGEGT. The CDR3 region is CASSYLPGLGEQFF. CDR3 DNA: TGTGCCAGCAGTTACCTCCCAGGACTGGGCGAGCAGTTCTTC.

The genes are TRBV7-3 and TRBJ2-1; the D gene is possibly TRBD2 (6 bases). The length of the CDR3 is 15 residues. Germline CDR1 is SGHTA and CDR2 is FQGTGA. V gave up 2 bases and J gave up 6 bases, with 14 bases separating them. CDR3 sequence reads: CASSLEGRDSNEQFF. DNA of the CDR3: TGTGCCAGCAGCTTAGAGGGGCGGGATAGCAATGAGCAGTTCTTC.

This clone was counted a single time. This rearrangement joins TRBV28 to TRBJ1-2, with a possible D match to TRBD1 (6 bases). The CDR3 is 13 amino acids. The ends were cut back, 3 bases at V and 6 bases at J, with 11 bases in the middle. The V gene's germline CDR1 is MDHEN and CDR2 SYDVKM. CDR3 residues: CASSFGGANGYTF. CDR3 in DNA: TGTGCCAGCAGTTTTGGGGGGGCTAATGGCTACACCTTC.

V gene TRBV18 combines with J gene TRBJ1-5, with TRBD1 as a possible D gene (5 bases). Germline V gene sequence: CDR1 KGHSH, CDR2 LQKENI. Trimming removed 6 bases at V and 6 bases at J, with 12 bases between. The CDR3 runs to 13 residues. CDR3 amino acids: CASSLRRGQPQHF. The CDR3 DNA sequence: TGTGCCAGCTCCCTCAGGAGGGGTCAGCCCCAGCATTTT.